This paragraph reports one T cell receptor beta chain. Its specificity is not known. The data were produced by immunoSEQ multiplex PCR, yet TCRdb's version contains in-frame clones alone and is incomplete. This table holds approximately 46,000 clones, roughly 79% found once. This CDR3 spans 16 amino acids. V was shortened by 1 base and J by 2 bases, with 15 bases between the two germline ends. CDR1 is MNHEY and CDR2 is SVGAGI in the germline V gene. This entry is derived from a study of T cells in localized non-small cell lung cancer. Findings and caveats of the study: Tumor samples were not multi-region, leaving intratumor heterogeneity unexcluded.

The chain carries TRBV6-5 and TRBJ2-7, with D maybe TRBD2 (6 bases). Sequencing used peripheral blood mononuclear cells, obtained before any cancer treatment. The sequence derives from a man aged 40 to 75 with stage III lung adenocarcinoma. CDR3 DNA sequence: TGTGCCAGCAGTTACTTGAGACTAGGAAACACCTACGAGCAGTACTTC. Protein: CASSYLRLGNTYEQYF.